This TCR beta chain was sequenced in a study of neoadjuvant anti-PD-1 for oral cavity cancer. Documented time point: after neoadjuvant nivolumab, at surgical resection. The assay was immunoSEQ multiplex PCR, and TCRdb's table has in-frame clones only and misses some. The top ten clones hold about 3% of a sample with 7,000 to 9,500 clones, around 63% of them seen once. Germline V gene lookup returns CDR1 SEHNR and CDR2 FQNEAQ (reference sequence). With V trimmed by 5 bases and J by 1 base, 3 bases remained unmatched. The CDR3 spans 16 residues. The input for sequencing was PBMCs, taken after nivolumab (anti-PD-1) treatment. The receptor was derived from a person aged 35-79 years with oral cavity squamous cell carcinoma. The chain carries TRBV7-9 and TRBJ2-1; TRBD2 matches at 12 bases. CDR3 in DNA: TGTGCCAGCAGCCCAACTAGCGGGGGGTCCTACAATGAGCAGTTCTTC. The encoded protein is CASSPTSGGSYNEQFF.